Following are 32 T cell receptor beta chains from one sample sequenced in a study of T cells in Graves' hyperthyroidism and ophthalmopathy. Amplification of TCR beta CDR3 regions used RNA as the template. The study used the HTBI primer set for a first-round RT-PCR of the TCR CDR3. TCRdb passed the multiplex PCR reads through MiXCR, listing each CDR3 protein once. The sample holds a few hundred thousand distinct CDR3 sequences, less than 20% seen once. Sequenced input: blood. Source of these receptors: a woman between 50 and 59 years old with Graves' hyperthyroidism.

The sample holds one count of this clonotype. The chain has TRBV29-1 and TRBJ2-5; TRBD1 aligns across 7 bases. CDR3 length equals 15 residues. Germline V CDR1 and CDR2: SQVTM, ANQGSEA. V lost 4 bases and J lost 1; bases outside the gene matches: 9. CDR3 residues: CSVVPPTGIQETQYF. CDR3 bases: TGCAGCGTTGTGCCCCCGACAGGGATCCAAGAGACCCAGTACTTC.

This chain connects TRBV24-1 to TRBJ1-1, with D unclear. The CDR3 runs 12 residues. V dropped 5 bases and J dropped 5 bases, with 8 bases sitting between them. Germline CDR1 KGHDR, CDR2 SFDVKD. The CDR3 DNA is TGTGCCACCAGTGGCGGGCAGACTGAAGCTTTCTTT. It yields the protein CATSGGQTEAFF.

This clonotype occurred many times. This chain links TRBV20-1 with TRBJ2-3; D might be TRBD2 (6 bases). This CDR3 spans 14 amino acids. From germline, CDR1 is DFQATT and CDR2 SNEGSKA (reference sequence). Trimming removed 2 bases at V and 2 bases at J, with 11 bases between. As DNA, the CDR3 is TGCAGTGCTAGAAAGCAGGGACTCACAGATACGCAGTATTTT. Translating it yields CSARKQGLTDTQYF.

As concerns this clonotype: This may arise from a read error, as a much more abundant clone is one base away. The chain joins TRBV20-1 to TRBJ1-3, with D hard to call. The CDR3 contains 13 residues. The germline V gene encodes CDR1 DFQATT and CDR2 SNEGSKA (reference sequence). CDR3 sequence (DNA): TGCGGTGCTAGAGTCGGTGCTGGAAACACCATATATTTT. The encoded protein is CGARVGAGNTIYF.

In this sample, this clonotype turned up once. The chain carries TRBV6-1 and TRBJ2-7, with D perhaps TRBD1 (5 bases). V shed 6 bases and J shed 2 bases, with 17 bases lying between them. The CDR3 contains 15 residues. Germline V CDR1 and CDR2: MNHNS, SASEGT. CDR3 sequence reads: CASSGGHMTAYEQYF. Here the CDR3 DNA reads TGTGCCAGCAGCGGCGGACACATGACGGCCTACGAGCAGTACTTC.

The CDR3 loop is CASSLKDRGRNEQYF. CDR3 bases: TGCGCCAGCAGCTTGAAGGACAGGGGAAGGAACGAGCAGTACTTC. J is TRBJ2-7 and V is TRBV5-1, with TRBD1 identical over 9 bases. The CDR3 is made up of 15 amino acids. Germline values: CDR1 SGHRS, CDR2 YFSETQ. The V and J ends lost 1 base and 5 bases, in that order; junction bases with no gene match: 7.

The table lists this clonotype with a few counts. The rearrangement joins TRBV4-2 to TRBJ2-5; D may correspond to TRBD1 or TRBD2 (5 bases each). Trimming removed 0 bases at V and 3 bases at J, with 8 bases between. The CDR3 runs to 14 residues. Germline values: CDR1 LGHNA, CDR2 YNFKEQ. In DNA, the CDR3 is TGTGCCAGCAGCCAAGATCGAGGGGAAGAGACCCAGTACTTC. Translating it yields CASSQDRGEETQYF.

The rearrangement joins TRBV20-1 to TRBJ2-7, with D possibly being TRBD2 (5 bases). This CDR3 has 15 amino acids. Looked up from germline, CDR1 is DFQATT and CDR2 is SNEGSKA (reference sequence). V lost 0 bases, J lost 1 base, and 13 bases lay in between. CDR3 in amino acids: CSARDRLAPSYEQYF. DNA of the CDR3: TGCAGTGCTAGAGATCGCCTAGCCCCTTCCTACGAGCAGTACTTC.

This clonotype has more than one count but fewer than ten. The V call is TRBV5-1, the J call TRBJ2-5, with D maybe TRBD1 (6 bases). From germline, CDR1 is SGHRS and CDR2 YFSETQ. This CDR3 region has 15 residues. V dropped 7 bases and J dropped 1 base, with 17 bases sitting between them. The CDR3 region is CASVRDTPTQETQYF. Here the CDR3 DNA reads TGCGCCAGCGTCCGGGACACCCCAACCCAAGAGACCCAGTACTTC. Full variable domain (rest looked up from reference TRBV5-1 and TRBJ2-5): KAGVTQTPRYLIKTRGQQVTLSCSPISGHRSVSWYQQTPGQGLQFLFEYFSETQRNKGNFPGRFSGRQFSNSRSEMNVSTLELGDSALYLCASVRDTPTQETQYFGPGTRLLVL.

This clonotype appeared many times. CDR3 sequence reads: CSAGTGHYGYTF. CDR3 nucleotide sequence: TGCAGTGCTGGGACAGGGCACTATGGCTACACCTTC. The J gene is TRBJ1-2, the V gene TRBV20-1; TRBD1 agrees at 9 bases. V lost 5 bases to trimming and J lost 3 bases; unmatched junction nucleotides: 1. The germline V gene has CDR1 DFQATT and CDR2 SNEGSKA (reference sequence). The length of the CDR3 is 12 residues.

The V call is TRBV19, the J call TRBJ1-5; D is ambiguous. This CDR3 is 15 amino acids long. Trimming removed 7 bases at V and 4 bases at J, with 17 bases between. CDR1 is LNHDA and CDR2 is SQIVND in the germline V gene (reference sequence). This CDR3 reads CASTSMTAGNQPQHF. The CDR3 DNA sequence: TGTGCCAGTACCTCGATGACGGCCGGAAATCAGCCCCAGCATTTT.

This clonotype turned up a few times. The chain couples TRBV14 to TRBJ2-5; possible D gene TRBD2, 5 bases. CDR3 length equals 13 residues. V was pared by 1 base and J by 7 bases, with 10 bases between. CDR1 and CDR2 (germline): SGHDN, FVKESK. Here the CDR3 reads CASSQGRGSTQYF. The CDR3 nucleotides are TGTGCCAGCAGCCAAGGTCGGGGTTCGACCCAGTACTTC.

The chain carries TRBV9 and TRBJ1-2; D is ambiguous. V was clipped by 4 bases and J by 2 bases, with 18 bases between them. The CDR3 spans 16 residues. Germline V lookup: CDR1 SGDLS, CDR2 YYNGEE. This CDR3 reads CASSPDPGEGNYGYTF. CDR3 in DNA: TGTGCCAGCAGCCCGGACCCGGGTGAGGGCAACTATGGCTACACCTTC.

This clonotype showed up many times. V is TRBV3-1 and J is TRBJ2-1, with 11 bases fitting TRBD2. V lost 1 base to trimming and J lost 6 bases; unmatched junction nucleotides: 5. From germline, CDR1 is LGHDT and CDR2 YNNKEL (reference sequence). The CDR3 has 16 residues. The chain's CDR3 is CASSQAPSGRSNEQFF. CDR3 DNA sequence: TGTGCCAGCAGCCAAGCGCCTAGCGGGAGGAGCAATGAGCAGTTCTTC.

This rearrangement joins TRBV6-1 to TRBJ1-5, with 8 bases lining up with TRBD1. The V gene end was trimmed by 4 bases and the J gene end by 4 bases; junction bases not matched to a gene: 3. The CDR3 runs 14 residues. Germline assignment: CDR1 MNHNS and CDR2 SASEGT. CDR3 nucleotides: TGTGCCAGCAGTGTGACAGGGGCAAATCAGCCCCAGCATTTT. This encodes CASSVTGANQPQHF.

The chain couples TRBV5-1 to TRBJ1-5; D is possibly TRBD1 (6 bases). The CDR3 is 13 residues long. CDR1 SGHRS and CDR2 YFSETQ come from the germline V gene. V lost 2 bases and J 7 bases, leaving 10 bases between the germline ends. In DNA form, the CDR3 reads TGCGCCAGCAGCTTAGACAGGACCCAGCCCCAGCATTTT. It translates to CASSLDRTQPQHF.

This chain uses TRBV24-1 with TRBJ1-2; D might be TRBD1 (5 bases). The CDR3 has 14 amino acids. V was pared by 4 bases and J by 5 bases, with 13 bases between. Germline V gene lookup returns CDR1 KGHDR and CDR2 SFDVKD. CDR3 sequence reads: CATSDGADIYGYTF. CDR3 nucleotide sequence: TGTGCCACCAGTGACGGGGCAGACATATATGGCTACACCTTC.

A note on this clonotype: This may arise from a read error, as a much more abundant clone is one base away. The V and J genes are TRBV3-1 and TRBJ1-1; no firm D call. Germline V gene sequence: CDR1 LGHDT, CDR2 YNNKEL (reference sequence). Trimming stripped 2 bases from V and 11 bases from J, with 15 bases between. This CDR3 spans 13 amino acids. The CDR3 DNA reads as TGTGCCAGCAGCCAAACGTCAATCAGAACGGCTTTCTTT. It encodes CASSQTSIRTAFF.

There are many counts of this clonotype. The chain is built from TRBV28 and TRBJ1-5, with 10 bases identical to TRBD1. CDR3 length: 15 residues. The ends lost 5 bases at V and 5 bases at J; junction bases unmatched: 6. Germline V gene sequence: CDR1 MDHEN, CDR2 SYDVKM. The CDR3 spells CASSPPTGGYQPQHF. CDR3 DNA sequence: TGTGCCAGCAGTCCCCCGACAGGGGGCTATCAGCCCCAGCATTTT.

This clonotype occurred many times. CDR3 DNA: TGTGCCAGCAGTCTCAACAGGGGCTTGGGAGAGACCCAGTACTTC. As protein: CASSLNRGLGETQYF. The chain uses TRBV11-1 and TRBJ2-5; 7 bases are a match to TRBD1. V shed 6 bases, J shed 4 bases, and the junction held 11 bases outside the gene matches. In germline, CDR1 is SGHAT, CDR2 FQDESV (reference sequence). CDR3 length: 15 amino acids.

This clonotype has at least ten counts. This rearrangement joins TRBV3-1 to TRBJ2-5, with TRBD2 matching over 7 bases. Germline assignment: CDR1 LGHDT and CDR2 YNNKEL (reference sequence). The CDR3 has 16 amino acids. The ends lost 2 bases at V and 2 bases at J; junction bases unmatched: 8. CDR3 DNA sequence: TGTGCCAGCAGCCAATTCAGCGGGATGGTTCAAGAGACCCAGTACTTC. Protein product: CASSQFSGMVQETQYF.

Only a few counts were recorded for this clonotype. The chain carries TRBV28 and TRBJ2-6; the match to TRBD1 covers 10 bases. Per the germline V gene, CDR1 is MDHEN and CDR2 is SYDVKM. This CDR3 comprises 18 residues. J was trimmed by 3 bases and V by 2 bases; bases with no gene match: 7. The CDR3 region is CASSLPGQGVGGANVLTF. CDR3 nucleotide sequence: TGTGCCAGCAGTTTACCCGGACAGGGGGTAGGTGGGGCCAACGTCCTGACTTTC.

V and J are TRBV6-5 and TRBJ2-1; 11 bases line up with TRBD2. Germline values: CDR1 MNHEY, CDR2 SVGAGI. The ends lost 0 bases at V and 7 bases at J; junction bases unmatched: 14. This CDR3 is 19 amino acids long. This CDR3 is CASSYSSSTSGGFGNEQFF. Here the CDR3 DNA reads TGTGCCAGCAGTTACTCGTCTTCCACTAGCGGGGGTTTCGGGAATGAGCAGTTCTTC.

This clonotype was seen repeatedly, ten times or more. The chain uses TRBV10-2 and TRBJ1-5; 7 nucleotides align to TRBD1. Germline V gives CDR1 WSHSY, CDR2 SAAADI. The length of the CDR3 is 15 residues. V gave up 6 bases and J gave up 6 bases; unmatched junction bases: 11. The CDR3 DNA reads TGCGCCAGCAGCGAACAGACAGGGTTCGGTCAGCCCCAGCATTTT. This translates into CASSEQTGFGQPQHF.

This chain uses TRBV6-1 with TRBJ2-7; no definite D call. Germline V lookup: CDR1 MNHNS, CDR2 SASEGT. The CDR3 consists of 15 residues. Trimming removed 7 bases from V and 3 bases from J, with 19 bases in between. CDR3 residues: CASKDGSPFIYEQYF. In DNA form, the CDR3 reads TGTGCCAGCAAGGATGGATCCCCCTTTATCTACGAGCAGTACTTC.

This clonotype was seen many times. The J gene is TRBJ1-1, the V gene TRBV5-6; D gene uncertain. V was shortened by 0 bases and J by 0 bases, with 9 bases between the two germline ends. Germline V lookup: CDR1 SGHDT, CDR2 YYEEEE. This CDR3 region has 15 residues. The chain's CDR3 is CASSLAGRLNTEAFF. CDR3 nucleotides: TGTGCCAGCAGCTTGGCTGGGCGGCTGAACACTGAAGCTTTCTTT.

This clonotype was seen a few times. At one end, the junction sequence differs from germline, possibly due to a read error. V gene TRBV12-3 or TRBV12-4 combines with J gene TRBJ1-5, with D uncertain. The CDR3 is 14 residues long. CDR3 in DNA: TGTGCCAGCAGTTCCGCCATTAGCAGTCAGCCCCAGCATTTT. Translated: CASSSAISSQPQHF.

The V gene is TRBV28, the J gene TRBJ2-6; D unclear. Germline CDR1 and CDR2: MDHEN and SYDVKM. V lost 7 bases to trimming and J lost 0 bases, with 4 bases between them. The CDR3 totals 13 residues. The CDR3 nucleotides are TGTGCCAGCATCGACTCTGGGGCCAACGTCCTGACTTTC. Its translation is CASIDSGANVLTF. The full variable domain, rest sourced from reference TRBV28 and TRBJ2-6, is DVKVTQSSRYLVKRTGEKVFLECVQDMDHENMFWYRQDPGLGLRLIYFSYDVKMKEKGDIPEGYSVSREKKERFSLILESASTNQTSMYLCASIDSGANVLTFGAGSRLTVL.

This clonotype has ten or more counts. The CDR3 nucleotides are TGTGCCATCAGTCCTGGGGAGAGGAACACTGAAGCTTTCTTT. Its protein product is CAISPGERNTEAFF. V gene TRBV10-3 combines with J gene TRBJ1-1; D is uncertain. This CDR3 spans 14 amino acids. Germline values: CDR1 ENHRY, CDR2 SYGVKD. The V end lost 5 bases, the J end lost 1 base, and 11 bases lay between the germline ends.

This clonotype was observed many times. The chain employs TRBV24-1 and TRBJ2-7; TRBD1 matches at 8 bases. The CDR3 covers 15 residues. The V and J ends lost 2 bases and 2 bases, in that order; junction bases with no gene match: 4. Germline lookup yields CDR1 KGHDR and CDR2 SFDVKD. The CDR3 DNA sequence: TGTGCCACCAGTGATTCCGACAGGGGTACCTACGAGCAGTACTTC. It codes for CATSDSDRGTYEQYF.

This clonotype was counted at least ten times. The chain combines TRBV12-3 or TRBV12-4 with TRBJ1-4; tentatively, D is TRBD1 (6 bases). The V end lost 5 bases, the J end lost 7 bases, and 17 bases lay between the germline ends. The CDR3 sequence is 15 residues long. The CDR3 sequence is CASSNRQVGSEKLFF. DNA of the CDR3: TGTGCCAGCAGTAACCGACAGGTTGGGTCTGAAAAACTGTTTTTT.

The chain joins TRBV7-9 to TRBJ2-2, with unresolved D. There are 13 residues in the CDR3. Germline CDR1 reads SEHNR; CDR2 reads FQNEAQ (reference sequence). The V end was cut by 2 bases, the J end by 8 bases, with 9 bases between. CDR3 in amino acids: CASSLTGVGELFF. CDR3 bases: TGTGCCAGCAGCTTAACTGGAGTAGGGGAGCTGTTTTTT.